This T cell receptor (beta chain) comes out of a study of blood T cell repertoires in COVID-19. In the study overall: From the United States, Italy and Spain came samples of acute and convalescent COVID-19.

Authors' methods: Nucleated cell number was recorded as an estimate derived from reference gene primer amplification. The protocol was immunoSEQ multiplex PCR, while the TCRdb copy is restricted to in-frame clones and leaves out a portion. The D gene and trimming were derived from the DNA, and the V and J assignments and clone size from that table. The table records under 130,000 clones, about 75% of them present only once. Trimming stripped 5 bases from V and 9 bases from J, with 16 bases between. The length of the CDR3 is 13 residues. Germline CDR1 reads MNHEY; CDR2 reads SVGEGT. This sequence joins TRBV6-2 or TRBV6-3 and TRBJ1-1; no definite D call. Input material: peripheral blood. This clonotype was sampled from a woman aged 70-85 years with acute or convalescent COVID-19. CDR3 nucleotides: TGTGCCAGCAGTGTACAGAGCTATTCCAAAGCTTTCTTT. It specifies CASSVQSYSKAFF.